This TCR beta chain was observed in a study of blood T cell repertoires in COVID-19. On the study more broadly: Some COVID-19 samples were acute and others convalescent; all came from the United States, Italy and Spain. T cells, B-cell-depleted T cells, or PBMCs supplied cDNA or gDNA.

Authors' analysis steps: Estimates of nucleated cell counts were drawn from the amplification of reference gene primers. Data came from immunoSEQ multiplex PCR; TCRdb stores just in-frame clones and leaves some out. The D gene and trimming were derived from the DNA, and the V and J assignments and clone size from that table. This repertoire shows 150,000 to 200,000 clones, about 81% found once; its top ten account for about a tenth. The CDR3 loop spans 13 amino acids. The V end was cut by 0 bases, the J end by 6 bases, with 10 bases between. Germline V CDR1 and CDR2: SGDLS, YYNGEE. A word on this clone: This sample includes further DNA sequences coding for the same CDR3.

The specimen was peripheral blood. This clonotype was obtained from a human donor in a cohort sampled during active COVID-19. The gene calls are TRBV9 and TRBJ2-7; TRBD2 might be the D (5 bases). The CDR3 protein is CASSVGGSGEQYF. CDR3 bases: TGTGCCAGCAGCGTAGGAGGGTCGGGCGAGCAGTACTTC. The full variable domain, with the rest looked up from reference TRBV9 and TRBJ2-7, is DSGVTQTPKHLITATGQRVTLRCSPRSGDLSVYWYQQSLDQGLQFLIQYYNGEERAKGNILERFSAQQFPDLHSELNLSSLELGDSALYFCASSVGGSGEQYFGPGTRLTVT.